This passage covers 13 T cell receptor beta chains from one sample sequenced in a study of blood T cell repertoires in COVID-19. TCRdb's table, derived via immunoSEQ multiplex PCR, lists solely in-frame clones and lacks some. Of approximately 220,000 clones listed, 85% to 90% are singletons. The sample consisted of peripheral blood. The receptors originated from a woman aged 45 to 65 with acute or convalescent COVID-19.

The chain uses TRBV18 and TRBJ1-5; weak D call: TRBD1 (6 bases). With 0 bases removed from V and 0 bases from J, the gap between germline ends came to 12 bases. The CDR3 contains 17 residues. Germline-derived CDR1 and CDR2 are KGHSH and LQKENI. The DNA for the CDR3 is TGTGCCAGCTCACCACCGGGGGGGGCCCATAGCAATCAGCCCCAGCATTTT. This translates into CASSPPGGAHSNQPQHF.

The chain couples TRBV12-5 to TRBJ1-3; D is perhaps TRBD1 (6 bases). The CDR3 is made up of 15 amino acids. V was shortened by 2 bases and J by 4 bases, with 12 bases between the two germline ends. The germline gives CDR1 LGHNT, CDR2 FRNRAP. CDR3 sequence (DNA): TGTGCTAGTGGTTTGAAGGCAGGGGCCGGAAACACCATATATTTT. Protein product: CASGLKAGAGNTIYF.

This clone was counted a few times. The V gene is TRBV13, the J gene TRBJ1-6; 8 nucleotides match TRBD1. Germline V gives CDR1 PRHDT, CDR2 FYEKMQ (reference sequence). This CDR3 contains 15 residues. Losses at the gene ends were 0 bases for V and 7 bases for J; bases not matched to a gene: 2. DNA for the CDR3: TGTGCCAGCAGCTTAGGGGACAGGGAGAATTCACCCCTCCACTTT. It specifies CASSLGDRENSPLHF. The full variable domain, in which reference TRBV13 and TRBJ1-6 provide the parts outside the CDR3, is AAGVIQSPRHLIKEKRETATLKCYPIPRHDTVYWYQQGPGQDPQFLISFYEKMQSDKGSIPDRFSAQQFSDYHSELNMSSLELGDSALYFCASSLGDRENSPLHFGNGTRLTVT.

This clone was detected once. The V and J genes are TRBV9 and TRBJ1-2; TRBD1 matches at 8 bases. Germline V gene lookup returns CDR1 SGDLS and CDR2 YYNGEE. The CDR3 runs to 14 residues. With 0 bases clipped from V and 8 bases from J, the junction kept 6 bases outside the gene matches. For the CDR3, the DNA is TGTGCCAGCAGCGTAGGGCAGGGGGCAGGGGGCTACACCTTC. Amino acid sequence: CASSVGQGAGGYTF.

V is TRBV5-4 and J is TRBJ2-3; the D gene is possibly TRBD2 (5 bases). With 6 bases removed from V and 8 bases from J, the gap between germline ends came to 13 bases. This CDR3 contains 12 residues. Germline assignment: CDR1 SGHNT and CDR2 YYREEE (reference sequence). The CDR3 region is CASNNPRGTQYF. The CDR3 DNA reads TGTGCCAGCAACAATCCTCGGGGTACGCAGTATTTT.

The chain couples TRBV6-2 or TRBV6-3 to TRBJ1-5; D perhaps matches TRBD1 (5 bases). The CDR3 runs 13 residues. The V gene's germline CDR1 is MNHEY and CDR2 SVGEGT. The V gene lost 4 bases and the J gene lost 5 bases, with 9 bases spanning the gap. CDR3 sequence reads: CASSWRDHQPQHF. The CDR3 nucleotides are TGTGCCAGCAGTTGGAGGGACCATCAGCCCCAGCATTTT.

The chain has TRBV2 and TRBJ1-5, with 8 bases identical to TRBD1. V gave up 8 bases and J gave up 6 bases; unmatched junction bases: 6. The CDR3 loop spans 13 amino acids. The V gene's germline CDR1 is SNHLY and CDR2 FYNNEI. In nucleotides, the CDR3 is TGTGCCAGCCAGACAGGGGAAGTTCAGCCCCAGCATTTT. Translating gives CASQTGEVQPQHF.

The J gene is TRBJ1-5, the V gene TRBV18; D gene unclear. With 2 bases removed from V and 7 bases from J, the gap between germline ends came to 12 bases. Germline V gene sequence: CDR1 KGHSH, CDR2 LQKENI. The CDR3 is made up of 14 amino acids. CDR3 amino acids: CASSPRREAQPQHF. In nucleotides, the CDR3 is TGTGCCAGCTCACCAAGGAGGGAGGCACAGCCCCAGCATTTT.

The V and J genes are TRBV19 and TRBJ1-6, with D possibly being TRBD1 (5 bases). Trimming removed 4 bases from V and 9 bases from J, with 25 bases in between. This CDR3 has 18 residues. Germline V gene lookup returns CDR1 LNHDA and CDR2 SQIVND (reference sequence). The CDR3 here is CASSTYGDFLGGSSPLHF. The DNA for the CDR3 is TGTGCCAGTAGTACCTATGGGGACTTTTTAGGTGGAAGTTCACCCCTCCACTTT.

V and J are TRBV30 and TRBJ1-6; D not certain. V was clipped by 3 bases and J by 10 bases, with 19 bases between them. The CDR3 runs 15 residues. CDR1 and CDR2 from the germline V gene are GTSNPN and SVGIG (reference sequence). The CDR3 sequence: CAWSSSRAGNSPLHF. CDR3 DNA sequence: TGTGCCTGGAGCTCATCGCGAGCCGGGAACTCACCCCTCCACTTT.

The chain carries TRBV5-1 and TRBJ2-3; weak D call: TRBD2 (5 bases). Trimming removed 2 bases from V and 1 base from J, with 14 bases in between. The CDR3 totals 16 residues. Germline V gene lookup returns CDR1 SGHRS and CDR2 YFSETQ. The chain's CDR3 is CASSFFTGLGTDTQYF. DNA of the CDR3: TGCGCCAGCAGCTTCTTTACCGGACTGGGCACAGATACGCAGTATTTT.

CDR3 sequence: CASSPDSYEQYF. CDR3 nucleotides: TGCGCCAGCAGTCCCGACAGCTACGAGCAGTACTTC. This chain uses TRBV10-1 with TRBJ2-7, with D perhaps matching TRBD1 (5 bases). The CDR3 contains 12 residues. Germline V CDR1 and CDR2: WNHNN, SYGVQD (reference sequence). The germline V and J ends were trimmed by 5 bases and 3 bases, with 8 bases remaining between them.

This clone was recorded only once. V is TRBV9 and J is TRBJ1-2, with 12 bases that match TRBD1. Germline assignment: CDR1 SGDLS and CDR2 YYNGEE. V lost 3 bases and J lost 6; bases outside the gene matches: 3. This CDR3 contains 14 residues. The DNA of the CDR3 is TGTGCCAGCAGCGCCAGGGACAGGGGGCATGGCTACACCTTC. Its protein product is CASSARDRGHGYTF.